The rows below give T cell receptor beta chains drawn from one sample of a study of patients and donors after allogeneic stem cell transplantation. TCRdb reprocessed the RT-PCR reads via MiXCR and lists one record per CDR3 protein. The sample contains 25,000 to 40,000 distinct CDR3 sequences, 35% to 40% of which appear only once. Sequenced material: blood, either unsorted or a sorted T cell fraction (not recorded which). The origin of the receptors is a human donor who was either an allogeneic HSCT recipient or a stem cell or donor lymphocyte infusion donor (not recorded which). It is not recorded whose cells these are; they may come from a transplant donor. Both conserved end residues are part of each CDR3. Each record gives: CDR3 protein, J gene, V gene.

CDR3: CASSLDRDSPLHF
J: TRBJ1-6
V: TRBV7-2

CDR3: CASSYLAGGRYNEQFF
J: TRBJ2-1
V: TRBV12-3/TRBV12-4

CDR3: CASSFRIDYGYTF
J: TRBJ1-2
V: TRBV5-5

CDR3: CASSARPGQRWPQHF
J: TRBJ1-5
V: TRBV6-2/TRBV6-3

CDR3: CSARDGTGVGGYYGYTF
J: TRBJ1-2
V: TRBV20-1

CDR3: CASSYRQWNSPLHF
J: TRBJ1-6
V: TRBV6-5

CDR3: CASSLEPGTGRGEQFF
J: TRBJ2-1
V: TRBV11-2

CDR3: CASSLDPRSNEQFF
J: TRBJ2-1
V: TRBV12-3/TRBV12-4

CDR3: CASSQEDRGGYEAFF
J: TRBJ1-1
V: TRBV4-3

CDR3: CSAPTLGRATDTQYF
J: TRBJ2-3
V: TRBV20-1

CDR3: CASSAPGSGVGQPQHF
J: TRBJ1-5
V: TRBV12-3/TRBV12-4

CDR3: CASRNDRGNYNSPLHF
J: TRBJ1-6
V: TRBV5-1

CDR3: CASSIRDPGYNEQFF
J: TRBJ2-1
V: TRBV7-2

CDR3: CATSGLDREDTEAFF
J: TRBJ1-1
V: TRBV15

CDR3: CASSFSGVQPQHF
J: TRBJ1-5
V: TRBV12-3/TRBV12-4

CDR3: CASSFDPWDSLSYNSPLHF
J: TRBJ1-6
V: TRBV7-2

CDR3: CATSDSGQPSTDTQYF
J: TRBJ2-3
V: TRBV24-1

CDR3: CASARRGNQPKHF
J: TRBJ1-5
V: TRBV12-3/TRBV12-4

CDR3: CASSSCGTNEKLFF
J: TRBJ1-4
V: TRBV5-5

CDR3: CASSHDLGRGQSGYTF
J: TRBJ1-2
V: TRBV4-3

CDR3: CASSLRGFYNEQFF
J: TRBJ2-1
V: TRBV12-3/TRBV12-4

CDR3: CASSQEFAYSSYEQYF
J: TRBJ2-7
V: TRBV4-2

CDR3: CASSPMVRGTEAFF
J: TRBJ1-1
V: TRBV7-9

CDR3: CASSVGLAGEETQYF
J: TRBJ2-5
V: TRBV7-9

CDR3: CASSPRAGVPYEQYF
J: TRBJ2-7
V: TRBV18

CDR3: CASSQDRQGKLFF
J: TRBJ1-4
V: TRBV4-3

CDR3: CASSSTGTGDYGYTF
J: TRBJ1-2
V: TRBV5-1

CDR3: CATRTADEQFF
J: TRBJ2-1
V: TRBV24-1

CDR3: CSVRFNNEQFF
J: TRBJ2-1
V: TRBV20-1

CDR3: CASSRGQGTGELFF
J: TRBJ2-2
V: TRBV11-2

CDR3: CASRGHVNTGELFF
J: TRBJ2-2
V: TRBV2